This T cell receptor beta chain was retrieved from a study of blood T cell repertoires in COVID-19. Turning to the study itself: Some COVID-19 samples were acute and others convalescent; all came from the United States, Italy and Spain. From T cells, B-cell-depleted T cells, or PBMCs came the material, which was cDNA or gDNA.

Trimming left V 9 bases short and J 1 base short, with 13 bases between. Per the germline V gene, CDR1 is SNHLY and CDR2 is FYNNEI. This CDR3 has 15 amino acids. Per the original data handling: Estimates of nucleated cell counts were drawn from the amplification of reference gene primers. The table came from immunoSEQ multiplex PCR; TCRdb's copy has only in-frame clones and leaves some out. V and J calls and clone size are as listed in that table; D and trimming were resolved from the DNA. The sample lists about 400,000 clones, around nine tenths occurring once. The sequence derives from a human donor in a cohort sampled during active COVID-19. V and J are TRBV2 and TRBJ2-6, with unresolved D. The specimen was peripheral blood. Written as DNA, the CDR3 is TGTGCCAGACGTCTTACGGGTTCTGGGGCCAACGTCCTGACTTTC. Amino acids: CARRLTGSGANVLTF.